The T cell receptor beta chain under discussion was sequenced for a study of radiotherapy plus CTLA-4 blockade in lung cancer. Study-wide background: Overall, approximately 18% of patients showed an objective response, while 31% attained disease control.

Produced via immunoSEQ multiplex PCR; TCRdb's table is partial and in-frame only. Among 35,000 to 50,000 clones listed, 73% were seen once. CDR3 size: 13 residues. CDR1 and CDR2 (germline): WNHNN, SYGVQD (reference sequence). Trimming removed 8 bases from V and 1 base from J; junction bases left unmatched: 3. In regard to this clone: Its target is unknown.

Overall study findings and caveats: In blood, after radiotherapy plus ipilimumab, tumor-derived TCR clones expanded. The best prediction of response reportedly came from early blood T cell clone dynamics, with interferon-beta.

The gene calls are TRBV10-1 and TRBJ1-2; TRBD1 matches at 8 bases. The sequenced sample was peripheral blood, obtained from a patient treated with radiotherapy plus ipilimumab. This TCR was sampled from a human donor with non-small cell lung cancer who had a complete response to radiotherapy plus ipilimumab. CDR3 nucleotide sequence: TGCGCCAGCTCAGACAGGGGTAACTATGGCTACACCTTC. Translating it yields CASSDRGNYGYTF.